The rows below give T cell receptor beta chains drawn from one sample of a study of T cells after yellow fever vaccination. TCRdb called the 5' RACE reads again in MiXCR, with one record for every CDR3 protein. The table has more than 450,000 distinct CDR3 sequences, 20% to 25% seen once. This sample comprised PBMCs, obtained approximately 20 days after the first yellow fever vaccination. The receptors stem from a man younger than 35 who received the YFV17D yellow fever vaccine. Each CDR3 is given with its conserved first and last residue. A D gene is named only where the DNA matches it firmly. Where a row states a size, it is once, few, many or the class of an expanded clone; other rows omit it.

V gene	J gene	D gene	clone size	CDR3 DNA	CDR3 protein
TRBV7-2	TRBJ2-5	-	-	TGTGCCAGCAGACCAGACGGGGGGCGGGAGACCCAGTACTTC	CASRPDGGRETQYF
TRBV5-5	TRBJ2-7	-	-	TGTGCCAGCAGTAAACCCGGGGCCAAGCACGAGCAGTACTTC	CASSKPGAKHEQYF
TRBV7-9	TRBJ1-1	-	few	TGTGCCAGCAGCTTAGCTGAGGGGACTGAAGCTTTCTTT	CASSLAEGTEAFF
TRBV7-3	TRBJ2-7	-	few	TGTGCCAGCAGCCCCGGGGCGAACTCCTACGAGCAGTACTTC	CASSPGANSYEQYF
TRBV5-1	TRBJ2-2	-	few	TGCGCCAGCAGCTTGAGACAGGAGAACACCGGGGAGCTGTTTTTT	CASSLRQENTGELFF
TRBV7-6	TRBJ2-1	TRBD2	few	TGTGCCAGCAGCTTACTTAGCGGGGGGGGCTACAATGAGCAGTTCTTC	CASSLLSGGGYNEQFF
TRBV14	TRBJ2-1	-	-	TGTGCCAGCAGCCAGGCACCTCAGGGGAGCTCCTACAATGAGCAGTTCTTC	CASSQAPQGSSYNEQFF
TRBV20-1	TRBJ2-1	-	-	TGCAGTGCTAGAGATCTGGGTTTTGAGCAGTTCTTC	CSARDLGFEQFF
TRBV10-3	TRBJ1-1	-	-	TGTGCCATCAGTGACGGACAGACAAACACTGAAGCTTTCTTT	CAISDGQTNTEAFF
TRBV7-9	TRBJ2-5	-	-	TGTGCCAGCAGCCTAGGGACGGACCTCCAAGAGACCCAGTACTTC	CASSLGTDLQETQYF
TRBV7-9	TRBJ1-1	-	-	TGTGCCAGCAATCCCCGAGGGGCGCAGAATGAAGCTTTCTTT	CASNPRGAQNEAFF
TRBV5-1	TRBJ2-1	TRBD1	few	TGCGCCAGCAGCGATGGGACAGGGCCCGATGAGCAGTTCTTC	CASSDGTGPDEQFF
TRBV5-1	TRBJ2-1	TRBD2	few	TGCGCCAGCAGCTTCGCCCTTAGCGGGGATGAGCAGTTCTTC	CASSFALSGDEQFF
TRBV29-1	TRBJ1-2	TRBD1	-	TGCAGCGTTAAGTTTCTTTCGGGGACAGCCTCATATGGCTACACCTTC	CSVKFLSGTASYGYTF
TRBV30	TRBJ1-5	TRBD1	-	TGTGCCTGGAGTGGTCCAGGGGGCGGTTATAGCAATCAGCCCCAGCATTTT	CAWSGPGGGYSNQPQHF
TRBV9	TRBJ1-2	-	few	TGTGCCAGCAGGTCCACGGGCCGCGGCTACACCTTC	CASRSTGRGYTF
TRBV4-3	TRBJ2-1	-	few	TGCGCCAGCAGCCAGCGGGCAGGGACCTACAATGAGCAGTTCTTC	CASSQRAGTYNEQFF
TRBV5-1	TRBJ1-2	TRBD1	-	TGCGCCAGCAAACCCGGGACAGGGGATTCGGGCTACACCTTC	CASKPGTGDSGYTF
TRBV6-5	TRBJ2-3	TRBD2	-	TGTGCCAGCAGTTCTAGCGGGGGCCGGGGCACAGATACGCAGTATTTT	CASSSSGGRGTDTQYF
TRBV12-3/TRBV12-4	TRBJ2-5	TRBD2	-	TGTGCCAGCAGTTTATCGGCGGGGGGGACCCAGTACTTC	CASSLSAGGTQYF
TRBV5-1	TRBJ2-6	-	many	TGCGCCAGCAGTTCAGGGTTTTCTGGGGCCAACGTCCTGACTTTC	CASSSGFSGANVLTF
TRBV10-3	TRBJ2-4	-	-	TGTGCCATCAGTGAGCCTGACTCTCCCAAAAACATTCAGTACTTC	CAISEPDSPKNIQYF
TRBV6-2/TRBV6-3	TRBJ2-3	-	few	TGTGCCAGCAGTTACTACGAGAACACTTATACGCAGTATTTT	CASSYYENTYTQYF
TRBV4-1	TRBJ2-1	-	few	TGCGCCAGCAGCCATAGCGGAGTCAATGAGCAGTTCTTC	CASSHSGVNEQFF
TRBV6-5	TRBJ2-3	-	few	TGTGCCAGCAGTTACGGCCTAGGGTCTGGTACGGATACGCAGTATTTT	CASSYGLGSGTDTQYF
TRBV7-9	TRBJ2-1	-	-	TGTGCCAGCAGCTCCACCTTCGGGGGAACCTACAATGAGCAGTTCTTC	CASSSTFGGTYNEQFF
TRBV13	TRBJ2-5	-	few	TGTGCCAGCAGCTTAACGCGGGACAAGCGGACCCAGTACTTC	CASSLTRDKRTQYF
TRBV2	TRBJ2-7	-	few	TGTGCCAGCAGCCTACGGGGGCGCGGACTCTACGAGCAGTACTTC	CASSLRGRGLYEQYF
TRBV21-1	TRBJ1-3	-	few	TGTGCCAGCAGCACACCCCCCAGGGAGGGTGGAAACACCATATATTTT	CASSTPPREGGNTIYF
TRBV14	TRBJ1-1	-	-	TGTGCCAGCAGCCAAGATTGGAATAGAGCTTTCTTT	CASSQDWNRAFF
TRBV5-6	TRBJ2-7	-	few	TGTGCCAGCAGCTTGGCGTACTCTTCGGATTCCTACGAGCAGTACTTC	CASSLAYSSDSYEQYF
TRBV6-5	TRBJ1-4	-	-	TGTGCCAGCAGTTACTCTGGGGTAGGGGAAAAACTGTTTTTT	CASSYSGVGEKLFF
TRBV3-1	TRBJ2-7	TRBD1	few	TGTGCCAGCAGCTTACGGACAGGGGGCGGAGAGCAGTACTTC	CASSLRTGGGEQYF
TRBV4-3	TRBJ2-6	TRBD2	few	TGCGCCAGCAGCCAAGAATCCCCTAGCGGGGGATGGCTTGGGGCCAACGTCCTGACTTTC	CASSQESPSGGWLGANVLTF
TRBV7-9	TRBJ1-1	-	-	TGTGCCAGCAGCGATAGCGGACTGGAGACTGAAGCTTTCTTT	CASSDSGLETEAFF
TRBV6-1	TRBJ2-3	-	many	TGTGCCAGCAGTGACGGGCAGGCCCACACAGATACGCAGTATTTT	CASSDGQAHTDTQYF
TRBV30	TRBJ2-3	-	-	TGTGCCTGGAGACCGGACAGAGATACGCAGTATTTT	CAWRPDRDTQYF
TRBV6-1	TRBJ2-7	TRBD1	few	TGTGCCAGCAGGGAGACAGGGGGCTACGAGCAGTACTTC	CASRETGGYEQYF
TRBV9	TRBJ2-1	TRBD1	-	TGTGCCAGCAGCGTAGTAGGGGGCTGGGATGAGCAGTTCTTC	CASSVVGGWDEQFF
TRBV6-5	TRBJ2-5	-	-	TGTGCCAGCAGTTACTCCTGGGGAGAGACCCAGTACTTC	CASSYSWGETQYF
TRBV6-2/TRBV6-3	TRBJ1-2	-	few	TGTGCCAGAATATCCGGCTACACCTTC	CARISGYTF
TRBV7-9	TRBJ2-3	TRBD2	-	TGTGCCAGCAGGCCTCCCGGGACTAGCGGGGTCACAGATACGCAGTATTTT	CASRPPGTSGVTDTQYF
TRBV4-2	TRBJ2-3	TRBD1	-	TGTGCCAGCAGCCAAGAATCGACAAGGGGGCTAAATACGCAGTATTTT	CASSQESTRGLNTQYF
TRBV5-5	TRBJ2-3	-	-	TGTGCCAGCAGCTCCGTGGGAGGCTTTAGCACAGATACGCAGTATTTT	CASSSVGGFSTDTQYF
TRBV20-1	TRBJ2-2	-	few	TGCAGTGCTAGATCGGGCCGGATGGCCGGGGAGCTGTTTTTT	CSARSGRMAGELFF
TRBV20-1	TRBJ1-5	-	few	TGCAGTGCTAGTCCCAGGGAAGGTCAGCCCCAGCATTTT	CSASPREGQPQHF
TRBV18	TRBJ2-5	TRBD2	-	TGTGCCAGCTCCTCGCAGCGGGGCCAAGAGACCCAGTACTTC	CASSSQRGQETQYF
TRBV6-2/TRBV6-3	TRBJ2-1	-	-	TGTGCCAGCAGTTCCCCCGGGGAGAGCTCCTACAATGAGCAGTTCTTC	CASSSPGESSYNEQFF
TRBV7-2	TRBJ2-2	-	few	TGTGCCAGCAGCTCCTTGTGGGGGGGCTTTACCGGGGAGCTGTTTTTT	CASSSLWGGFTGELFF
TRBV7-2	TRBJ1-5	-	-	TGTGCCAGCAGCTCGGGAACAGGGCGCAATCAGCCCCAGCATTTT	CASSSGTGRNQPQHF
TRBV25-1	TRBJ1-2	-	once	TGTGCCAGCAGTGAAGGGGATGACTATGGCTACACCTTC	CASSEGDDYGYTF
TRBV7-2	TRBJ2-3	-	-	TGTGCCAGCGAGGCAGATACGCAGTATTTT	CASEADTQYF
TRBV4-3	TRBJ2-5	-	many	TGCGCCAGCAGCCAAACCAGGGAAGTGCCCCAGTACTTC	CASSQTREVPQYF
TRBV4-3	TRBJ2-7	-	-	TGCGCCAGCAGCCAAGGAGTCGGGACCAACGAGCAGTACTTC	CASSQGVGTNEQYF
TRBV5-6	TRBJ2-1	-	-	TGTGCCAGCAGCCCCCTCCCGCAAAGAGCGGAAAATGAGCAGTTCTTC	CASSPLPQRAENEQFF